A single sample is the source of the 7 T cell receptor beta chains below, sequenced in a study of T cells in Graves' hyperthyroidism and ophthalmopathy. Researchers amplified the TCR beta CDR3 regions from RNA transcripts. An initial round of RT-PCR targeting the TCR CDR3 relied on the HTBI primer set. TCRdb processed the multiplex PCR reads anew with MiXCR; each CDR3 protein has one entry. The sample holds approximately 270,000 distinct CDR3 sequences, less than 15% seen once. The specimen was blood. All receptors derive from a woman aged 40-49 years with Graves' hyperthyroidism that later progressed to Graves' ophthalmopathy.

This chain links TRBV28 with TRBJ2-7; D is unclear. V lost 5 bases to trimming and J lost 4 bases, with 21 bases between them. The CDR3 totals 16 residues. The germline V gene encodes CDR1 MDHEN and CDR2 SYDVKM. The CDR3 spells CASSLPGSIGAYEQYF. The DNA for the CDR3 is TGTGCCAGCAGTCTTCCCGGGTCAATAGGTGCGTACGAGCAGTACTTC.

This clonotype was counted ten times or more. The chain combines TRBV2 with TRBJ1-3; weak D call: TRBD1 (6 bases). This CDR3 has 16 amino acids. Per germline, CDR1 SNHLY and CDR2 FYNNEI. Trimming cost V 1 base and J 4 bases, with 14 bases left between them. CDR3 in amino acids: CASSEDLGGLGNTIYF. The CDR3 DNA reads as TGTGCCAGCAGTGAAGATCTTGGGGGGCTGGGAAACACCATATATTTT.

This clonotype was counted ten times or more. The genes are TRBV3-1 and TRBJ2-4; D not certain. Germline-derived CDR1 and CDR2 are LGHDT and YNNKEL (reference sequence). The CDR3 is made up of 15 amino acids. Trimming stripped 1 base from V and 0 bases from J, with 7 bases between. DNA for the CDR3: TGTGCCAGCAGCCAAGTGCCCACAGCCAAAAACATTCAGTACTTC. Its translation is CASSQVPTAKNIQYF.

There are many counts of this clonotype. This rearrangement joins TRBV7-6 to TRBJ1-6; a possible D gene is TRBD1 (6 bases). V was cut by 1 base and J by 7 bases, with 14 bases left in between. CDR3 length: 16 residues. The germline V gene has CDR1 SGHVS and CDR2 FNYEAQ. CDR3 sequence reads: CASSLGGRGANSPLHF. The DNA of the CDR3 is TGTGCCAGCAGCTTAGGTGGTCGGGGGGCGAATTCACCCCTCCACTTT.

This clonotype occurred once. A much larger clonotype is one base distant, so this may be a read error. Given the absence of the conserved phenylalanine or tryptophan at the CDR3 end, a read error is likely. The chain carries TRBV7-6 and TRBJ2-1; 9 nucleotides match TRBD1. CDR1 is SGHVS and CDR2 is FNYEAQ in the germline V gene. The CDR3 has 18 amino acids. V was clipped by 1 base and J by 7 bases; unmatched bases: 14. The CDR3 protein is CASSLGLPGQGSLNEQFL. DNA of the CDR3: TGTGCCAGCAGCTTAGGTCTACCGGGACAGGGCTCCCTAAATGAGCAGTTCCTC.

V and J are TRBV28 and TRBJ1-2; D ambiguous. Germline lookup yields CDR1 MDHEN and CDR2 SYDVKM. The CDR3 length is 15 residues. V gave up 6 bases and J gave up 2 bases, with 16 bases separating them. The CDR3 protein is CASSALWETNYGYTF. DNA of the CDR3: TGTGCCAGCAGCGCCTTGTGGGAGACAAACTATGGCTACACCTTC.

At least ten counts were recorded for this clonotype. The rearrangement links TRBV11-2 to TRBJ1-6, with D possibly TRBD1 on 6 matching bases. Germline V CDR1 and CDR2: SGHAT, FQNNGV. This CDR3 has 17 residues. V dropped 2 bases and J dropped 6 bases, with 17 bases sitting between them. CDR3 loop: CASSLRGTGPRNSPLHF. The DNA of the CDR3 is TGTGCCAGCAGCTTAAGGGGAACAGGGCCCCGTAATTCACCCCTCCACTTT. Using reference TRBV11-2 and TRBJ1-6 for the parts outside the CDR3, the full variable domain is EAGVAQSPRYKIIEKRQSVAFWCNPISGHATLYWYQQILGQGPKLLIQFQNNGVVDDSQLPKDRFSAERLKGVDSTLKIQPAKLEDSAVYLCASSLRGTGPRNSPLHFGNGTRLTVT.